This TCR beta chain originates from a study of blood T cell repertoires in COVID-19. Study summary: T cells, B-cell-depleted T cells, or PBMCs provided the cDNA or gDNA that served as material.

Repertoires were generated with immunoSEQ multiplex PCR, while TCRdb's copy carries only in-frame clones and drops some. The table includes 300,000 to 450,000 clones, around 84% detected once. Per germline, CDR1 LNHDA and CDR2 SQIVND (reference sequence). The CDR3 runs to 15 residues. With V trimmed by 3 bases and J by 4 bases, 6 bases remained unmatched. This clone was seen a single time. The sequence came from a woman younger than 35 with acute or convalescent COVID-19. The chain has TRBV19 and TRBJ1-1; 9 bases are shared with TRBD1. The sequenced sample was peripheral blood. In nucleotides, the CDR3 is TGTGCCAGTAGTATCTACAGGGGGCCTGGCACTGAAGCTTTCTTT. Protein: CASSIYRGPGTEAFF.